The text below deals with one TCR beta chain. What it binds is not known. This sample is part of a study of monozygotic twins with inflammatory bowel disease. Whole-study results and caveats: It was not supported that a single strong signal or clonotype was associated with IBD.

TCRdb processed the 5' RACE reads again and assigns one entry to each CDR3 protein, with no DNA. The sample has approximately 390,000 distinct CDR3 sequences. This clonotype was sampled from a human donor with ulcerative colitis or Crohn's disease, or a healthy co-twin of an affected twin (not recorded which). Specimen: blood.

CDR3 amino acids: CASSLTPSAAAYKQYF. The chain couples TRBV28 to TRBJ2-7; TCRdb designates TRBD1, a call that cannot be tested without DNA. The germline V gene has CDR1 MDHEN and CDR2 SYDVKM. The CDR3 extends over 16 amino acids.